Listed below are T cell receptor beta chains from one sample, sequenced in a study of identical twins. TCRdb itself ran the 5' RACE reads through MiXCR, one entry per CDR3 protein. The sample contains 600,000 to 850,000 distinct CDR3 sequences, about 18% of which appear only once. These data are also associated with another study on T cells expressing NK-cell markers.

The sequenced sample was PBMCs. The receptors originated from a woman in her late teens or twenties in good health. Each CDR3 is given with its conserved first and last residue. The D gene is left open where the match is weak. A clone size is listed for some rows: how often the clone was seen (once, few, many), or a class if it is expanded.

j_gene: TRBJ2-7
v_gene: TRBV6-2/TRBV6-3
d_gene: -
len: 11
abundance: -
CDR3nt: TGTGCCAGCACCTCAGTCACCGAGCAGTACTTC
CDR3aa: CASTSVTEQYF

j_gene: TRBJ2-1
v_gene: TRBV5-6
d_gene: TRBD1
len: 16
abundance: few
CDR3nt: TGTGCCAGCAGCCTCCGTGGACAGGGCTTTGGCAATGAGCAGTTCTTC
CDR3aa: CASSLRGQGFGNEQFF

j_gene: TRBJ2-3
v_gene: TRBV12-3/TRBV12-4
d_gene: TRBD1
len: 14
abundance: -
CDR3nt: TGTGCCAGCAGCAACAGGGGCGACACAGATACGCAGTATTTT
CDR3aa: CASSNRGDTDTQYF

j_gene: TRBJ2-3
v_gene: TRBV9
d_gene: -
len: 15
abundance: -
CDR3nt: TGTGCCAGCAGCGTACGCGGGGTAAGCACAGATACGCAGTATTTT
CDR3aa: CASSVRGVSTDTQYF

j_gene: TRBJ2-7
v_gene: TRBV11-2
d_gene: TRBD1
len: 15
abundance: few
CDR3nt: TGTGCCAGCAGCTCCGGACAGGGTTGGGACTACGAGCAGTACTTC
CDR3aa: CASSSGQGWDYEQYF

j_gene: TRBJ2-5
v_gene: TRBV29-1
d_gene: TRBD2
len: 15
abundance: -
CDR3nt: TGCAGCGTTGGGGCACTAGCGGGGGACAGGGAGACCCAGTACTTC
CDR3aa: CSVGALAGDRETQYF

j_gene: TRBJ2-7
v_gene: TRBV6-1
d_gene: -
len: 11
abundance: -
CDR3nt: TGTGCCAGCAGTGAAACACTAGGGCAGTACTTC
CDR3aa: CASSETLGQYF

j_gene: TRBJ1-2
v_gene: TRBV25-1
d_gene: -
len: 12
abundance: many
CDR3nt: TGTGCCAGCAGTGACAGGAACTATGGCTACACCTTC
CDR3aa: CASSDRNYGYTF

j_gene: TRBJ2-2
v_gene: TRBV12-3/TRBV12-4
d_gene: -
len: 12
abundance: -
CDR3nt: TGTGCCAGCGGGCTTTCTGGCGGGGAGCTGTTTTTT
CDR3aa: CASGLSGGELFF

j_gene: TRBJ2-1
v_gene: TRBV4-1
d_gene: TRBD1
len: 16
abundance: few
CDR3nt: TGCGCCAGCAGCCAAGGCGGGACAGGGAATTTAGGTGAGCAGTTCTTC
CDR3aa: CASSQGGTGNLGEQFF

j_gene: TRBJ2-5
v_gene: TRBV28
d_gene: -
len: 17
abundance: -
CDR3nt: TGTGCCAGCACCCCTACAGGGATTGGAACCATTCGAGGGACCCAGTACTTC
CDR3aa: CASTPTGIGTIRGTQYF

j_gene: TRBJ2-7
v_gene: TRBV5-1
d_gene: -
len: 15
abundance: few
CDR3nt: TGCGCCAGCAGACTGACAGCAACAGGGTCCTACGAGCAGTACTTC
CDR3aa: CASRLTATGSYEQYF

j_gene: TRBJ2-1
v_gene: TRBV15
d_gene: -
len: 14
abundance: few
CDR3nt: TGTGCCACCAGCAGAGAAATCTGGAACAATGAGCAGTTCTTC
CDR3aa: CATSREIWNNEQFF

j_gene: TRBJ2-1
v_gene: TRBV9
d_gene: -
len: 16
abundance: -
CDR3nt: TGTGCCAGCAGCGTATTTTCCACGAACTCCTACAATGAGCAGTTCTTC
CDR3aa: CASSVFSTNSYNEQFF